Listed below are T cell receptor beta chains from one sample, sequenced in a study of patients and donors after allogeneic stem cell transplantation. From the RT-PCR reads, TCRdb called clonotypes with MiXCR, one entry per CDR3 protein. This table has approximately 200,000 distinct CDR3 sequences, less than 50% appearing once. Sequencing was done on a sample of blood, either unsorted or a sorted T cell fraction (not recorded which). The receptors originated from a human donor who was either an allogeneic HSCT recipient or a stem cell or donor lymphocyte infusion donor (not recorded which). It is not recorded whose cells these are; they may come from a transplant donor. Each CDR3 is given with its conserved first and last residue. The order of the fields is D gene, clone size, J gene, V gene, CDR3 DNA, CDR3 protein. D genes are given only for firm matches. For some rows the clone size is stated as once, few or many, or as a class when expanded; others skip it.

D gene: -
clone size: -
J gene: TRBJ2-2
V gene: TRBV20-1
CDR3 DNA: TGCAGTGCAGGGGGACTACCAAACACCGGGGAGCTGTTTTTT
CDR3 protein: CSAGGLPNTGELFF

D gene: -
clone size: -
J gene: TRBJ1-3
V gene: TRBV6-6
CDR3 DNA: TGTGCCAGCAGTTACTCGGGGGCGGCTTACACCATATATTTT
CDR3 protein: CASSYSGAAYTIYF

D gene: -
clone size: -
J gene: TRBJ2-7
V gene: TRBV27
CDR3 DNA: TGTGCCAGCAGTTTCCTCAATGGGAAGCAGTACTTC
CDR3 protein: CASSFLNGKQYF

D gene: TRBD1
clone size: -
J gene: TRBJ2-7
V gene: TRBV25-1
CDR3 DNA: TGTGCCAGCAGTCTACCGGGACAGGGGAACTACGAGCAGTACTTC
CDR3 protein: CASSLPGQGNYEQYF

D gene: -
clone size: -
J gene: TRBJ1-1
V gene: TRBV6-4
CDR3 DNA: TGTGCCAGCAATTATAAATTGGGGAACACTGAAGCTTTCTTT
CDR3 protein: CASNYKLGNTEAFF

D gene: -
clone size: once
J gene: TRBJ2-7
V gene: TRBV10-3
CDR3 DNA: TGTGCCATCAGTCTTGGGACACCCTACGAGCAGTACTTC
CDR3 protein: CAISLGTPYEQYF

D gene: TRBD1
clone size: -
J gene: TRBJ2-2
V gene: TRBV2
CDR3 DNA: TGTGCCAGGGGACAGGGGAGCCCCGGGGAGCTGTTTTTT
CDR3 protein: CARGQGSPGELFF

D gene: -
clone size: -
J gene: TRBJ1-1
V gene: TRBV12-3/TRBV12-4
CDR3 DNA: TGTGCCAGCAGTTTAATCTGGGAGAAGAACACTGAAGCTTTCTTT
CDR3 protein: CASSLIWEKNTEAFF

D gene: -
clone size: -
J gene: TRBJ1-1
V gene: TRBV20-1
CDR3 DNA: TGCAGTGCTAGAGAGCCATTACAGGGTCCTGAAGCTTTCTTT
CDR3 protein: CSAREPLQGPEAFF

D gene: -
clone size: few
J gene: TRBJ2-1
V gene: TRBV20-1
CDR3 DNA: TGCAGTGCTAAATCCACAGTGCACAATGAGCAGTTCTTC
CDR3 protein: CSAKSTVHNEQFF

D gene: -
clone size: -
J gene: TRBJ1-1
V gene: TRBV5-1
CDR3 DNA: TGCGCCAGCAGCTTGGCAGGCTATATTACTGAAGCTTTCTTT
CDR3 protein: CASSLAGYITEAFF

D gene: -
clone size: -
J gene: TRBJ1-2
V gene: TRBV5-1
CDR3 DNA: TGCGCCAGCAGCCGCGGAGTCATGCTTAACTATGGCTACACCTTC
CDR3 protein: CASSRGVMLNYGYTF

D gene: -
clone size: few
J gene: TRBJ1-1
V gene: TRBV5-1
CDR3 DNA: TGCGCCAGCAGCTTACAATTGGGCACTGAAGCTTTCTTT
CDR3 protein: CASSLQLGTEAFF

D gene: -
clone size: -
J gene: TRBJ1-2
V gene: TRBV5-1
CDR3 DNA: TGCGCCAGCAGCGGGGTTGTTGGGAGGACATCCTATGGCTACACCTTC
CDR3 protein: CASSGVVGRTSYGYTF

D gene: -
clone size: many
J gene: TRBJ2-2
V gene: TRBV4-3
CDR3 DNA: TGCGCCAGCAGCCAAGCCCCCTTCAAGGACACCGGGGAGCTGTTTTTT
CDR3 protein: CASSQAPFKDTGELFF

D gene: TRBD1
clone size: -
J gene: TRBJ2-3
V gene: TRBV6-1
CDR3 DNA: TGTGCCATCCGACAGGGGAGCACAGATACGCAGTATTTT
CDR3 protein: CAIRQGSTDTQYF

D gene: TRBD2
clone size: -
J gene: TRBJ2-1
V gene: TRBV20-1
CDR3 DNA: TGCAGTGCTAGAGCCCACTCCGGCGGGGGCTACAATGAGCAGTTCTTC
CDR3 protein: CSARAHSGGGYNEQFF

D gene: TRBD2
clone size: -
J gene: TRBJ2-3
V gene: TRBV4-1
CDR3 DNA: TGCGCCAGCAGCCTCCTCAAAGCGGGGGGGGAACGCACAGATACGCAGTATTTT
CDR3 protein: CASSLLKAGGERTDTQYF

D gene: -
clone size: -
J gene: TRBJ1-6
V gene: TRBV7-2
CDR3 DNA: TGTGCCAGCAGCCCGGGGGGCAATTCACCCCTCCACTTT
CDR3 protein: CASSPGGNSPLHF

D gene: -
clone size: -
J gene: TRBJ2-1
V gene: TRBV4-3
CDR3 DNA: TGCGCCAGCAGCCAAGGAGGCAGCTCCTACAATGAGCAGTTCTTC
CDR3 protein: CASSQGGSSYNEQFF

D gene: -
clone size: many
J gene: TRBJ1-1
V gene: TRBV5-5
CDR3 DNA: TGTGCCAGCAGCTTGCTGGGAGACACTGAAGCTTTCTTT
CDR3 protein: CASSLLGDTEAFF

D gene: -
clone size: once
J gene: TRBJ2-7
V gene: TRBV12-3/TRBV12-4
CDR3 DNA: TGTGCCAGCAGTTTCCGGAACGATCGTTCCTACGAGCAGTACTTC
CDR3 protein: CASSFRNDRSYEQYF

D gene: -
clone size: -
J gene: TRBJ2-1
V gene: TRBV25-1
CDR3 DNA: TGTGCCAGCAGTCGCACAGCCTCCAAGTTCTTC
CDR3 protein: CASSRTASKFF

D gene: TRBD1
clone size: -
J gene: TRBJ1-1
V gene: TRBV7-2
CDR3 DNA: TGTGCCAGCAGCTCGCACAGGGGGCCCACTGAAGCTTTCTTT
CDR3 protein: CASSSHRGPTEAFF

D gene: -
clone size: -
J gene: TRBJ2-7
V gene: TRBV29-1
CDR3 DNA: TGCAGCGTTGCGGGGAATATTCTCTACGAGCAGTACTTC
CDR3 protein: CSVAGNILYEQYF

D gene: -
clone size: -
J gene: TRBJ1-1
V gene: TRBV24-1
CDR3 DNA: TGTGCCACCAGTGATTCTGACCGTGAAGCTTTCTTT
CDR3 protein: CATSDSDREAFF

D gene: -
clone size: -
J gene: TRBJ1-3
V gene: TRBV6-6
CDR3 DNA: TGTGCCAGCAGTTCCACCGGAAACACCATATATTTT
CDR3 protein: CASSSTGNTIYF

D gene: -
clone size: -
J gene: TRBJ2-5
V gene: TRBV28
CDR3 DNA: TGTGCCAGCAGTCCTGGCGTTGGGGTTAGCGAGACCCAGTACTTC
CDR3 protein: CASSPGVGVSETQYF

D gene: -
clone size: many
J gene: TRBJ2-1
V gene: TRBV11-2
CDR3 DNA: TGTGCCAGCAGCTTAGATCCAGACGGGGCCCGTTTGAAGGGGCAGTTCTTC
CDR3 protein: CASSLDPDGARLKGQFF

D gene: -
clone size: -
J gene: TRBJ2-5
V gene: TRBV28
CDR3 DNA: TGTGCCAGCAAGGCGGGTAGACTGATTCAAGAGACCCAGTACTTC
CDR3 protein: CASKAGRLIQETQYF

D gene: TRBD2
clone size: -
J gene: TRBJ2-5
V gene: TRBV24-1
CDR3 DNA: TGTGCCACCAGTGACCGGACTAGCGGGGGCCTTGAGACCCAGTACTTC
CDR3 protein: CATSDRTSGGLETQYF

D gene: -
clone size: few
J gene: TRBJ1-2
V gene: TRBV6-1
CDR3 DNA: TGTGCCAGCTTCGTCCCTAATGGCTACACCTTC
CDR3 protein: CASFVPNGYTF

D gene: -
clone size: -
J gene: TRBJ2-7
V gene: TRBV5-1
CDR3 DNA: TGCGCCAGCACCACTGGGTCGGGGGGCGGCGAGCAGTACTTC
CDR3 protein: CASTTGSGGGEQYF

D gene: -
clone size: -
J gene: TRBJ1-2
V gene: TRBV18
CDR3 DNA: TGTGCCAGCTCACCACTTCCAACTTATGGCTACACCTTC
CDR3 protein: CASSPLPTYGYTF

D gene: -
clone size: -
J gene: TRBJ2-7
V gene: TRBV5-1
CDR3 DNA: TGCGCCAGCAGCTTTCCCCTAGGAGGTAACTCCTACGAGCAGTACTTC
CDR3 protein: CASSFPLGGNSYEQYF

D gene: -
clone size: -
J gene: TRBJ1-1
V gene: TRBV10-3
CDR3 DNA: TGTGCCATCAGATCCGGGGGGACTGAAGCTTTCTTT
CDR3 protein: CAIRSGGTEAFF

D gene: -
clone size: -
J gene: TRBJ2-7
V gene: TRBV20-1
CDR3 DNA: TGCAGTGCTAGAGTACCCTCCTACGAGCAGTACTTC
CDR3 protein: CSARVPSYEQYF

D gene: -
clone size: few
J gene: TRBJ2-4
V gene: TRBV29-1
CDR3 DNA: TGCAGCGTCGGCGGAGGGCCCAACTTAAACATTCAGTACTTC
CDR3 protein: CSVGGGPNLNIQYF

D gene: TRBD1
clone size: -
J gene: TRBJ2-2
V gene: TRBV6-4
CDR3 DNA: TGTGCCAGCCGACCGTCCGGGACAGTGAACACCGGGGAGCTGTTTTTT
CDR3 protein: CASRPSGTVNTGELFF

D gene: TRBD1
clone size: -
J gene: TRBJ1-1
V gene: TRBV28
CDR3 DNA: TGTGCCAGCAGTTCTACCGGGACAGGGGGTACCGAAGCTTTCTTT
CDR3 protein: CASSSTGTGGTEAFF

D gene: -
clone size: -
J gene: TRBJ1-5
V gene: TRBV4-2
CDR3 DNA: TGTGCCAGCAGCCAAGATCGGACAGATCAGCCCCAGCATTTT
CDR3 protein: CASSQDRTDQPQHF

D gene: -
clone size: -
J gene: TRBJ2-7
V gene: TRBV12-3/TRBV12-4
CDR3 DNA: TGTGCCAGCAGTTTCTCGGGGATACTACGGTTC
CDR3 protein: CASSFSGILRF